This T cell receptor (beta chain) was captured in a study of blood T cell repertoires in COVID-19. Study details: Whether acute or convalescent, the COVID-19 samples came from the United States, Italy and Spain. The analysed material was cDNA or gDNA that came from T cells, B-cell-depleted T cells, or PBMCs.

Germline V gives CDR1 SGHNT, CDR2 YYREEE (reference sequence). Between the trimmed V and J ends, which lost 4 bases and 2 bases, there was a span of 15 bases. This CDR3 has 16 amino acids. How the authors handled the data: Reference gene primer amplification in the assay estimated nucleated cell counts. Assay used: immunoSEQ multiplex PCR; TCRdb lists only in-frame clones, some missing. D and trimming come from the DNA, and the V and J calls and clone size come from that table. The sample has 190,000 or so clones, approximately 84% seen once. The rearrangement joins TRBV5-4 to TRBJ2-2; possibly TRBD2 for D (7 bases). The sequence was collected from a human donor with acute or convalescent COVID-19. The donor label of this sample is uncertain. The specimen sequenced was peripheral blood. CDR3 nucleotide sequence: TGTGCCAGCAGCCTGGGGGCTAGCGGAAACACCGGGGAGCTGTTTTTT. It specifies CASSLGASGNTGELFF.